This TCR beta chain was documented in a study of T cells in narcolepsy. Only in-frame clones appear in the TCRdb table, and some are missing; sequencing was by immunoSEQ multiplex PCR. The profile covers under 35,000 clones, with 75% to 90% appearing a single time and more than 1% taken by the ten largest. Trimming cost V 2 bases and J 4 bases; bases outside gene matches: 8. This CDR3 is 18 amino acids long. CDR1 is WSHSY and CDR2 is SAAADI in the germline V gene. The study, taken as a whole, reports: Some memory CD4+ repertoires had no autoreactive clone sequences. Healthy controls reportedly lacked the autoreactive clonotypes serially found in patients' blood. HCRT-specific and TRIB2-specific autoreactive clonotypes appeared among same-patient CSF and blood CD4+ clonotypes.

To note about this clone: Its target is unknown.

Sequenced: memory (CD45RA-) CD4+ T cells from blood. This receptor was taken from a human donor in good health. The V and J genes are TRBV10-2 and TRBJ2-5, with 15 positions matching TRBD2. The CDR3: CASSETGLAGGPGETQYF. DNA of the CDR3: TGCGCCAGCAGTGAGACTGGACTAGCGGGGGGGCCAGGAGAGACCCAGTACTTC.